This TCR beta chain was documented in a study of tumor-infiltrating lymphocytes in primary liver carcinoma. Out of unsorted whole blood came the blood RNA, and germline DNA was extracted as well. This CDR3 spans 13 amino acids. V gave up 7 bases and J gave up 6 bases, with 16 bases separating them. Germline V gives CDR1 MNHNS, CDR2 SASEGT. As for this clonotype: This may be a read error: a much more frequent sequence differs by one nucleotide.

TCR beta cDNA was reverse-transcribed from about 500 ng of total RNA. The reaction used a constant-region primer and ProtoScript II reverse transcriptase. What produced the TCR beta libraries was three nested multiplex PCR rounds using slightly modified ARM-PCR. For 10 cycles apiece, the opening two PCR rounds ran with TRBV1-TRBV30 forward primers and a C-beta reverse primer. TCRdb independently ran MiXCR on the multiplex PCR reads; one entry per CDR3 protein. The sample shows 310,000 or so distinct CDR3 sequences, roughly two thirds of them seen only once. The sequencing input was peripheral blood. The clonotype originates from a man aged 40-55 years with primary liver carcinoma and hepatitis B virus infection. The chain employs TRBV6-1 and TRBJ2-7, with a possible D match to TRBD2 (6 bases). The CDR3 loop is CASTKGEGGEQYF. DNA for the CDR3: TGTGCCAGCACCAAAGGAGAGGGAGGCGAGCAGTACTTC.